These 4 T cell receptor beta chains share one sample of origin, sequenced in a study of T cell responses to AZD1222 COVID-19 vaccine. Assay used: immunoSEQ multiplex PCR; TCRdb lists only in-frame clones, some missing. The repertoire holds about 100,000 clones, with 87% as singletons. Sequencing was performed on peripheral blood, taken on day 0 of AZD1222 vaccination. These receptors originate from an adult in good health.

This clone was counted a single time. The chain couples TRBV3-1 (or the pseudogene TRBV3-2) to TRBJ2-7, with 8 bases that match TRBD2. The CDR3 runs to 17 residues. Germline values: CDR1 LGHDT, CDR2 YNNKEL (reference sequence). V was clipped by 4 bases and J by 9 bases; unmatched bases: 20. CDR3 sequence reads: CASSLRTGRGAPSGQYF. DNA of the CDR3: TGTGCCAGCAGCCTCCGTACGGGGCGGGGGGCGCCATCAGGGCAGTACTTC.

The V call is TRBV6-2 or TRBV6-3, the J call TRBJ2-1; D gene uncertain. V was pared by 5 bases and J by 6 bases, with 11 bases between. The V gene's germline CDR1 is MNHEY and CDR2 SVGEGT. The CDR3 has 13 residues. The CDR3 loop is CASSPLNLNEQFF. Here the CDR3 DNA reads TGTGCCAGCAGTCCCCTAAACCTCAATGAGCAGTTCTTC.

V and J are TRBV3-1 (or the pseudogene TRBV3-2) and TRBJ2-1; unclear D gene. The CDR3 contains 12 residues. Germline values: CDR1 LGHDT, CDR2 YNNKEL (reference sequence). V lost 5 bases to trimming and J lost 2 bases, with 4 bases between them. CDR3 nucleotides: TGTGCCAGCAGCTTAACCTACAATGAGCAGTTCTTC. Encoded protein: CASSLTYNEQFF.

The rearrangement joins TRBV6-5 to TRBJ2-2; D assignment may be TRBD1 or TRBD2 (6 bases each). CDR1 MNHEY and CDR2 SVGAGI come from the germline V gene. V was cut by 5 bases and J by 6 bases, with 13 bases left in between. This CDR3 comprises 14 residues. CDR3 DNA sequence: TGTGCCAGCAGTCCCGGGGGCGGTGCCGGGGAGCTGTTTTTT. Residues: CASSPGGGAGELFF.